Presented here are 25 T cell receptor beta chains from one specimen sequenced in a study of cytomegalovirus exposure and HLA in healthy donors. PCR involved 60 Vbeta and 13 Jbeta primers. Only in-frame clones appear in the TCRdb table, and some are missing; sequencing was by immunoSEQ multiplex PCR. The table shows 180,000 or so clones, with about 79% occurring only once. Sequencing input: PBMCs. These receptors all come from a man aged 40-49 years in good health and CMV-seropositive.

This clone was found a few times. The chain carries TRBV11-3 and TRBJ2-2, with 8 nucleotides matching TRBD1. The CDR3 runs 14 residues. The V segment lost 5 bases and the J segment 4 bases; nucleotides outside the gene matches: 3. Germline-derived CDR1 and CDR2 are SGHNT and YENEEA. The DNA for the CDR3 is TGTGCCAGCAGCCAGGGACAGGTCACCGGGGAGCTGTTTTTT. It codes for CASSQGQVTGELFF.

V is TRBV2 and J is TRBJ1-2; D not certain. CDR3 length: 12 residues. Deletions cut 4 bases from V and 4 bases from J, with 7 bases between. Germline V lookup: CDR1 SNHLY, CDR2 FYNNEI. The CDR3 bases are TGTGCCAGCAGTGGTGTCGTCTATGGCTACACCTTC. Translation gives CASSGVVYGYTF.

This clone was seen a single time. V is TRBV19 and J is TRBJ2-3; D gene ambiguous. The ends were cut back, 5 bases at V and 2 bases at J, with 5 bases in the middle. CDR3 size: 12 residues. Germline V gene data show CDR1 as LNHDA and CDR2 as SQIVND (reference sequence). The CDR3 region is CASSPHTDTQYF. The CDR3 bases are TGTGCCAGTAGTCCCCACACAGATACGCAGTATTTT.

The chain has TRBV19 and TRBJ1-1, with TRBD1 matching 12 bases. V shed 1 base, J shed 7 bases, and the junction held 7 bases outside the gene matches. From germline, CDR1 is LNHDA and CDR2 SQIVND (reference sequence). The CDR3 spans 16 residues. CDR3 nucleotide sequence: TGTGCCAGTAGTATAGGCGGGACAGGGGGCGTCTTTGAAGCTTTCTTT. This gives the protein CASSIGGTGGVFEAFF.

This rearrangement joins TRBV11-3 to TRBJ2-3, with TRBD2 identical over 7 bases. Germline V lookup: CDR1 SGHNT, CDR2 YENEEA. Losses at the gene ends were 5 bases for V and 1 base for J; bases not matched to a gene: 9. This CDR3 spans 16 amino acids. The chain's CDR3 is CASSPRASGRTDTQYF. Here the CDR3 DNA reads TGTGCCAGCAGCCCAAGGGCTAGCGGTCGCACAGATACGCAGTATTTT.

The CDR3 nucleotides are TGTGCCAGCAGCCAACTTAGAGACGCGGGCGGATCCTACAATGAGCAGTTCTTC. It encodes CASSQLRDAGGSYNEQFF. The chain is built from TRBV4-2 and TRBJ2-1; possibly TRBD2 for D (5 bases). Looked up from germline, CDR1 is LGHNA and CDR2 is YNFKEQ. CDR3 length: 18 residues. Trimming shortened V by 2 bases and J by 1 base, and 18 bases separated the two germline ends.

CDR3 amino acids: CASSTGLGYGYTF. In DNA, the CDR3 is TGTGCCAGCTCTACGGGGTTGGGCTATGGCTACACCTTC. The V call is TRBV14, the J call TRBJ1-2, with unresolved D. V was pared by 8 bases and J by 4 bases, with 14 bases between. CDR3 length: 13 residues. Germline CDR1 is SGHDN and CDR2 is FVKESK.

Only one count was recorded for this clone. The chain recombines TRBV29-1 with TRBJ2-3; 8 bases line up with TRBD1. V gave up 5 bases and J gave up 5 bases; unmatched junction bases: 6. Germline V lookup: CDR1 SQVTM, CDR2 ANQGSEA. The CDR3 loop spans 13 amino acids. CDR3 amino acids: CSVLSGTGDTQYF. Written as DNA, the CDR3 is TGCAGCGTTTTATCCGGGACAGGAGATACGCAGTATTTT.

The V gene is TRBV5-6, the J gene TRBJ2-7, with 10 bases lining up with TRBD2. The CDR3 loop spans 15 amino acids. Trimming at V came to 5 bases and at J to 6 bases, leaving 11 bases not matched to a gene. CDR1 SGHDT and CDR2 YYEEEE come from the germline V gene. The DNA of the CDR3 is TGTGCCAGCAGGCCACTAGCGGGATCCAGCGGCGAGCAGTACTTC. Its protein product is CASRPLAGSSGEQYF.

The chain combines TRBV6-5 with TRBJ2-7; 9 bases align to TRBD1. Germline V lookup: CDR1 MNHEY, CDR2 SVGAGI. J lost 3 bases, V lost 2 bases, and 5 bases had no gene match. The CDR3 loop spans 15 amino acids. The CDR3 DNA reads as TGTGCCAGCAGTTACACCGGGACAGGGCGCTACGAGCAGTACTTC. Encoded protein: CASSYTGTGRYEQYF.

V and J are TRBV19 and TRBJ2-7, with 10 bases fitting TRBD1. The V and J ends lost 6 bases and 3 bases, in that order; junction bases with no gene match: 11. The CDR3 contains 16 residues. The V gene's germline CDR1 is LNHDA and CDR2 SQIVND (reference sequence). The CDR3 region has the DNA TGTGCCAGTAGGCGGACGGCCGGGACAGGGGTCTACGAGCAGTACTTC. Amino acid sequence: CASRRTAGTGVYEQYF.

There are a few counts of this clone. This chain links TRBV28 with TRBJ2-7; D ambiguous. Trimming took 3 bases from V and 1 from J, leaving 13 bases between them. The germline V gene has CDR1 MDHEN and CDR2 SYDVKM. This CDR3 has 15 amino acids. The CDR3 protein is CASSFSTASSYEQYF. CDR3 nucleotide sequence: TGTGCCAGCAGTTTTAGTACAGCCTCATCCTACGAGCAGTACTTC.

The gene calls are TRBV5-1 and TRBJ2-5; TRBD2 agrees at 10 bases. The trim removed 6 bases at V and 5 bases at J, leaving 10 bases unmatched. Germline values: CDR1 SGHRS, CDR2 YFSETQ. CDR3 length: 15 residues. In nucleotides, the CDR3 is TGCGCCAGCACCATAAGCGGGAGGGCCGAGGAGACCCAGTACTTC. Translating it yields CASTISGRAEETQYF.

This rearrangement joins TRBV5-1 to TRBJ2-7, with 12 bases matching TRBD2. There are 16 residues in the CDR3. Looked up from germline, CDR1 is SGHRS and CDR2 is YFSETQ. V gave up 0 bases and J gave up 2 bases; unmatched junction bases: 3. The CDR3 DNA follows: TGCGCCAGCAGCTTGGCCCCTAGCGGGAGGGCCTACGAGCAGTACTTC. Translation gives CASSLAPSGRAYEQYF.

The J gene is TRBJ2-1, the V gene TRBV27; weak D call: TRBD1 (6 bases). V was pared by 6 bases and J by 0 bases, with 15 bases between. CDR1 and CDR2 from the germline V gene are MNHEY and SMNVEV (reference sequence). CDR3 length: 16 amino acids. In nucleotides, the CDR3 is TGTGCCAGCAGCCCCGTGGGCAGGGGCTCCTACAATGAGCAGTTCTTC. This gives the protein CASSPVGRGSYNEQFF.

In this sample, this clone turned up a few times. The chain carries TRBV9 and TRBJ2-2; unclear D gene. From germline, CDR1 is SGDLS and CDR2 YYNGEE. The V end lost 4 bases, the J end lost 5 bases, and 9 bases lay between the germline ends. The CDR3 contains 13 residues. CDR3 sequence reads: CASSPTVTGELFF. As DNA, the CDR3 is TGTGCCAGCAGCCCTACTGTAACCGGGGAGCTGTTTTTT.

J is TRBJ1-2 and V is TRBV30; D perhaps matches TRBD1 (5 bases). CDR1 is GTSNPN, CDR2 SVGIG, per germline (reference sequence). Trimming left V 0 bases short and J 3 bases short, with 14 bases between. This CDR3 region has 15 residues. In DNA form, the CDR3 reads TGTGCCTGGAGTGTGGAAGGGGTTGGGGACTATGGCTACACCTTC. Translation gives CAWSVEGVGDYGYTF.

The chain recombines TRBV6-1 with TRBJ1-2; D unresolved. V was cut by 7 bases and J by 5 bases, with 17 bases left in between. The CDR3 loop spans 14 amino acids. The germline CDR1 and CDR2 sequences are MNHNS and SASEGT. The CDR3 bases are TGTGCCAGCACATTAGCACTCCTGGCATATGGCTACACCTTC. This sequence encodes CASTLALLAYGYTF.

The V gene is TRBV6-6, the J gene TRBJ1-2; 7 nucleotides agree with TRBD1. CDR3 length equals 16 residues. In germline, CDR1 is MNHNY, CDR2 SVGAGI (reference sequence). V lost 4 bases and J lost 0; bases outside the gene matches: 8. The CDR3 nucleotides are TGTGCCAGCAGTTCCTTAGGACAGGAGGCTAACTATGGCTACACCTTC. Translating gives CASSSLGQEANYGYTF.

For the CDR3, the DNA is TGTGCCATCAGTGATAGCGGGAGGACTAGCACAGATACGCAGTATTTT. It yields the protein CAISDSGRTSTDTQYF. This chain connects TRBV10-3 to TRBJ2-3, with 10 bases that match TRBD2. With 3 bases clipped from V and 0 bases from J, the junction kept 3 bases outside the gene matches. The CDR3 totals 16 residues. Germline V gives CDR1 ENHRY, CDR2 SYGVKD.

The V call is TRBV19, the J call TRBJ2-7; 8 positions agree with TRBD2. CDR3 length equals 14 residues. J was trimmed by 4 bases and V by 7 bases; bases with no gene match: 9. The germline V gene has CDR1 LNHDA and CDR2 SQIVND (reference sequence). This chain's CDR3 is CASTKSGGSYEQYF. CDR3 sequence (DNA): TGTGCCAGTACCAAATCGGGGGGGAGTTACGAGCAGTACTTC. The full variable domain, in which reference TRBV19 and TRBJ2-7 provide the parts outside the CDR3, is DGGITQSPKYLFRKEGQNVTLSCEQNLNHDAMYWYRQDPGQGLRLIYYSQIVNDFQKGDIAEGYSVSREKKESFPLTVTSAQKNPTAFYLCASTKSGGSYEQYFGPGTRLTVT.

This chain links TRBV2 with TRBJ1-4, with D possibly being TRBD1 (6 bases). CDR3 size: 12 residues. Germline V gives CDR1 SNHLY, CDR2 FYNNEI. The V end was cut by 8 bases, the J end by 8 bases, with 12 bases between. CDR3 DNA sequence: TGTGCCAGCGGGGGCTGGGGGGAAAAACTGTTTTTT. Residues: CASGGWGEKLFF.

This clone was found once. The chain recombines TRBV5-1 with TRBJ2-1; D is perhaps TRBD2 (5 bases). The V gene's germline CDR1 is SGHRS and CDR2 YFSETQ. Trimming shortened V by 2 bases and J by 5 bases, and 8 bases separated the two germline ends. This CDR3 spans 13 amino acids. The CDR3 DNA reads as TGCGCCAGCAGCTTAGGAGCGGACAATGAGCAGTTCTTC. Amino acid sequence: CASSLGADNEQFF.

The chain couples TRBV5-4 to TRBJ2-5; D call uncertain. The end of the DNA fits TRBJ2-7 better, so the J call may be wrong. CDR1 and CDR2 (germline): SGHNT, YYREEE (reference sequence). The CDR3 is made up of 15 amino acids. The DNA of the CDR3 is TGTGCCAGCAGCTTGAGGTCCGGTAGCTCCTACGAGCAGTACTTC. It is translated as CASSLRSGSSYEQYF.

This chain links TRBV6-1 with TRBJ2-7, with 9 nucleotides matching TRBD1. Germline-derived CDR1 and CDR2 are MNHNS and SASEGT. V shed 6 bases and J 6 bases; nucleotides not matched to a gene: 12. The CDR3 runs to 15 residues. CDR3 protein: CASRPTGTGLSEQYF. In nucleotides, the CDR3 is TGTGCCAGCAGACCAACCGGGACAGGGCTTTCCGAGCAGTACTTC.